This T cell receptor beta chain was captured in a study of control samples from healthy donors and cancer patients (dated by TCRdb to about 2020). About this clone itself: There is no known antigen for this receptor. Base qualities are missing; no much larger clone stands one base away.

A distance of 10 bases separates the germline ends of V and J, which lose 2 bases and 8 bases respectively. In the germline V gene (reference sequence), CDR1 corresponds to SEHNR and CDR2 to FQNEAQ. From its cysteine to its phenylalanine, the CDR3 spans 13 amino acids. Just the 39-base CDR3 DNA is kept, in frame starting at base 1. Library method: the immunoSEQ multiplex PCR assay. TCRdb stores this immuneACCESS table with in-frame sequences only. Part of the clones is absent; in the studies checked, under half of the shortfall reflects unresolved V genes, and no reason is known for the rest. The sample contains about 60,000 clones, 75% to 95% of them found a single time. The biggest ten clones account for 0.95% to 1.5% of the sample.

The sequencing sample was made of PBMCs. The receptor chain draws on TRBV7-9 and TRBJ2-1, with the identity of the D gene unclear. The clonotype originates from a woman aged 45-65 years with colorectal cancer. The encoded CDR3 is CASSLLNWDEQFF. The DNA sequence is TGTGCCAGCAGCTTACTCAACTGGGATGAGCAGTTCTTC.